The T cell receptor beta chain under discussion was sequenced for a study of blood T cell repertoires in COVID-19. Whole-study context: Some COVID-19 samples were acute and others convalescent; all came from the United States, Italy and Spain.

The assay was immunoSEQ multiplex PCR, and TCRdb's table has in-frame clones only and misses some. The sample holds about 230,000 clones, more than 65% seen once. The CDR3 runs to 16 residues. The germline V gene encodes CDR1 MGHRA and CDR2 YSYEKL. V lost 4 bases and J lost 2; bases outside the gene matches: 9. The material sequenced was peripheral blood. The chain employs TRBV4-1 and TRBJ2-3; 7 bases are a match to TRBD2. The TCR was taken from a middle-aged man who had recovered from COVID-19. The CDR3 DNA reads TGCGCCAGCAGCCCCTCTAAGGCGGGGGTCACAGATACGCAGTATTTT. Translation: CASSPSKAGVTDTQYF.